The clone carrying this T cell receptor beta chain showed up just a few times. Its antigen is not known. At one boundary the junction diverges from the germline segment, which might be a read error. The record originates from a study of beta chain features in type 1 diabetes. The CDR3 is made up of 15 amino acids. CDR1 and CDR2 from the germline V gene are SSHAT and FNYEAQ (reference sequence). cDNA synthesis used the whole RNA isolate, giving expressed TCRB sequences. Method: immunoSEQ multiplex PCR; TCRdb's copy keeps in-frame clones and lacks some. The sample shows some 660,000 clones, 11% to 15% of them seen only once. Donors underwent one heparinised blood draw, about 120 mL on average. Study-wide results and limits: Moderately but significantly shorter TCRB CDR3s were found in Type 1 diabetes patients in all four CD4+ subsets.

Sequencing input: naive CD4+ T cells from blood. This TCR derives from a man younger than 30 with type 1 diabetes. The rearrangement uses TRBV7-7 and TRBJ2-1; TRBD1 aligns across 12 bases. The CDR3 region is CASSRGQGAYNEQFF. The CDR3 DNA sequence: TGTGCTAGCAGCCGGGGACAGGGGGCATACAATGAGCAGTTCTTC.